This T cell receptor beta chain was sequenced in a study of blood T cell repertoires in COVID-19. Study-wide background: Acute and convalescent COVID-19 samples came from the United States, Italy and Spain.

Followed over time, Seattle patients had been enrolled while infection was active. The table came from immunoSEQ multiplex PCR; TCRdb's copy has only in-frame clones and leaves some out. The sample includes some 240,000 clones, about 82% of them seen just once. V gave up 3 bases and J gave up 4 bases, with 6 bases separating them. The germline CDR1 and CDR2 sequences are DFQATT and SNEGSKA (reference sequence). The CDR3 totals 11 residues. This receptor was obtained from a woman in her 70s with COVID-19, enrolled during active disease. V is TRBV20-1 and J is TRBJ1-2; D is uncertain. Source material: peripheral blood. For the CDR3, the DNA is TGCAGTGCTAGGTTAGTCTATGGCTACACCTTC. This gives the protein CSARLVYGYTF.